This entry lists 4 T cell receptor beta chains sequenced from one sample in a study of T-cell reconstitution after alpha-beta-depleted transplantation in children. Construction of the TCRbeta library involved unique molecular identifiers. MiXCR, run by TCRdb on the PCR reads, gives a single entry per CDR3 protein. This sample has approximately 1,000,000 distinct CDR3 sequences, with about 26% found just once. The material sequenced was PBMCs, mostly from graft donor cells, taken 360 days after TCRalphabeta/CD19-depleted stem cell transplant. Every receptor here comes from a boy younger than two who had a stem cell transplant for SCID, so the T cells may come from the graft donor.

This clonotype was counted only a few times. The gene calls are TRBV4-2 and TRBJ2-2, with 11 bases lining up with TRBD2. The CDR3 length is 16 residues. V lost 1 base, J lost 4 bases, and 2 bases stayed unmatched. Germline V lookup: CDR1 LGHNA, CDR2 YNFKEQ. Written as DNA, the CDR3 is TGTGCCAGCAGCCAAGTAGCGGGGGGGAGCACCGGGGAGCTGTTTTTT. Amino acid sequence: CASSQVAGGSTGELFF.

A few counts support this clonotype. The genes are TRBV5-4 and TRBJ2-2; 9 bases map to TRBD1. Germline CDR1 SGHNT, CDR2 YYREEE (reference sequence). Unmatched junction bases numbered 14, after V lost 1 base and J lost 7 bases. This CDR3 has 18 residues. The CDR3 nucleotides are TGTGCCAGCAGCTTGCGCCAAGACAGGGGGTTCATCGGCGGGGAGCTGTTTTTT. This encodes CASSLRQDRGFIGGELFF.

V is TRBV6-6 and J is TRBJ2-7; 8 bases align to TRBD2. V shed 8 bases, J shed 2 bases, and the junction held 5 bases outside the gene matches. This CDR3 is built from 13 residues. The germline CDR1 and CDR2 sequences are MNHNY and SVGAGI (reference sequence). The chain's CDR3 is CASREGGAYEQYF. CDR3 coding DNA: TGTGCCAGCCGGGAGGGGGGAGCCTACGAGCAGTACTTC.

This clonotype was observed a few times. This sequence joins TRBV27 and TRBJ1-1; 9 bases map to TRBD1. V trimming: 5 bases; J trimming: 2 bases; junction bases outside the gene matches: 9. This CDR3 has 16 residues. In germline, CDR1 is MNHEY, CDR2 SMNVEV (reference sequence). The CDR3 here is CASSAGTGWRNTEAFF. The CDR3 DNA is TGTGCCAGCAGTGCCGGGACAGGGTGGAGAAACACTGAAGCTTTCTTT.